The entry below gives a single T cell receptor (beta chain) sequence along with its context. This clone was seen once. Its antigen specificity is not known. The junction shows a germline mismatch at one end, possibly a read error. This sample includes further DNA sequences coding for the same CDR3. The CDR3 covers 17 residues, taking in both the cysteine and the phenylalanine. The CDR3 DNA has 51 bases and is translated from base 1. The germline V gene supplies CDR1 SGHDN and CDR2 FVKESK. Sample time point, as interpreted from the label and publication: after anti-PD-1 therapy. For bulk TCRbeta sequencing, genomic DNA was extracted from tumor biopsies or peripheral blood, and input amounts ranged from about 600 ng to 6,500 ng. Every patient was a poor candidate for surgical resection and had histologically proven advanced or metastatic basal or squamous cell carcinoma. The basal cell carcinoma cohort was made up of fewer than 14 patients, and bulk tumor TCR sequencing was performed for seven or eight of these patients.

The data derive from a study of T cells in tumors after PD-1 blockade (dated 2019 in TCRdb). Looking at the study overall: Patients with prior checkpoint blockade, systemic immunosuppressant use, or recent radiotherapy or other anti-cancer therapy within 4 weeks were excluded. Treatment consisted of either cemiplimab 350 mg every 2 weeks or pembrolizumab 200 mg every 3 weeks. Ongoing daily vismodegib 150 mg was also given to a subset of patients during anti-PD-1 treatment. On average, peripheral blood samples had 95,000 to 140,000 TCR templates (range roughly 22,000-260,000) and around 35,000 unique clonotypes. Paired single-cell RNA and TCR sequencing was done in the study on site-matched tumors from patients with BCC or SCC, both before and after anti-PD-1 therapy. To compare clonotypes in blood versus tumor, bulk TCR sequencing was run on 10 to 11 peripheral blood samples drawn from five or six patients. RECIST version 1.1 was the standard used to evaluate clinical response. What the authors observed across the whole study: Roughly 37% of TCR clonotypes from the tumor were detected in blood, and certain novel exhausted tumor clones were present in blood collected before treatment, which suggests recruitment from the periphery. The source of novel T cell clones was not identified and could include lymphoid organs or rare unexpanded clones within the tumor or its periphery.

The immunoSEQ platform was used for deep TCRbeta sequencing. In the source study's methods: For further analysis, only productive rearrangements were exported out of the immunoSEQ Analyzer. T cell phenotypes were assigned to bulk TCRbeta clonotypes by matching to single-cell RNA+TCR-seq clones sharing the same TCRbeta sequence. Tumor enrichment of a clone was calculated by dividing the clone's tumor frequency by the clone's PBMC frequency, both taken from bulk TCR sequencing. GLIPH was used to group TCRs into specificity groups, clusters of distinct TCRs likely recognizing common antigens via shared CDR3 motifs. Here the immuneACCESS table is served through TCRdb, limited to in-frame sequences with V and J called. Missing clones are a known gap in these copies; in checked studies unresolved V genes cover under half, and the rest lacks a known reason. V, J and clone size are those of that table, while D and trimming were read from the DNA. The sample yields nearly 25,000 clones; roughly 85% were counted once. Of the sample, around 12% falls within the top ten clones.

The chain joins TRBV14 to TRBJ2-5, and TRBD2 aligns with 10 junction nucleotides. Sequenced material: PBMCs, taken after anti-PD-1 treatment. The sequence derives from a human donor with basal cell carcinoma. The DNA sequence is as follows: TGCGCCAGCAGCCCCGGGGTAGCGGGGGGTTTTCAAGAGACCCAGTACTTC. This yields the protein CASSPGVAGGFQETQYF.